These T cell receptor beta chains were read from a single sample in a study of blood T cell repertoires in COVID-19. Clones were sequenced by immunoSEQ multiplex PCR, and TCRdb holds only the in-frame ones, with some missing. The sample lists more than 400,000 clones, around 85% occurring once. Material: peripheral blood. Receptors originate from a human donor in a cohort sampled during active COVID-19. Each CDR3 is given with its conserved first and last residue. A D gene is named only where the DNA matches it firmly. The size entry is marked missing in some rows and otherwise reads once, few, many or a size class.

TRBJ2-7,NA,TRBV6-5,NA,CASSYSQGTYEQYF,TGTGCCAGCAGTTACTCGCAGGGAACCTACGAGCAGTACTTC
TRBJ1-2,NA,TRBV28,NA,CASSPGQTSRGYTF,TGTGCCAGCAGTCCCGGACAGACCTCTCGGGGCTACACCTTC
TRBJ1-2,NA,TRBV20-1,NA,CSHGGYTF,TGCAGCCACGGTGGCTACACCTTC
TRBJ2-2,TRBD1,TRBV6-5,NA,CASRSQGDTGELFF,TGTGCCAGCAGATCACAGGGGGACACCGGGGAGCTGTTTTTT
TRBJ1-1,NA,TRBV29-1,NA,CSGTRQPNTEAFF,TGCAGCGGAACACGACAGCCGAACACTGAAGCTTTCTTT
TRBJ2-1,NA,TRBV4-3,few,CASSQDRFSYNEQFF,TGCGCCAGCAGCCAAGATCGGTTCTCCTACAATGAGCAGTTCTTC
TRBJ2-5,NA,TRBV2,once,CASSVSRGPETQYF,TGTGCCAGCAGTGTTTCAAGGGGTCCCGAGACCCAGTACTTC
TRBJ1-4,TRBD1,TRBV3-1/TRBV3-2,NA,CASSQFRTGALSEKLFF,TGTGCCAGCAGCCAATTTCGGACAGGGGCGTTAAGTGAAAAACTGTTTTTT
TRBJ1-1,TRBD1,TRBV3-1/TRBV3-2,NA,CASSRTGDNEAFF,TGTGCCAGCAGCCGAACAGGGGACAATGAAGCTTTCTTT
TRBJ1-2,TRBD1,TRBV30,NA,CAWSPPDRGLYGYTF,TGTGCCTGGAGCCCCCCGGACAGGGGTCTTTATGGCTACACCTTC
TRBJ1-2,NA,TRBV19,NA,CASSISRSQDYGYTF,TGTGCCAGTAGTATTAGTCGGTCCCAGGACTATGGCTACACCTTC
TRBJ2-1,TRBD2,TRBV9,NA,CASSVRTSEHNEQFF,TGTGCCAGCAGCGTAAGGACTAGCGAACACAATGAGCAGTTCTTC
TRBJ2-6,TRBD2,TRBV5-1,NA,CASSLEAGAGGANVLTF,TGCGCCAGCAGCTTGGAGGCGGGAGCGGGTGGGGCCAACGTCCTGACTTTC
TRBJ1-1,NA,TRBV30,NA,CAGAVNTEAFF,TGTGCCGGAGCGGTGAACACTGAAGCTTTCTTT
TRBJ2-7,TRBD1,TRBV6-6,NA,CASITGTGPFYEQYF,TGTGCCAGCATTACCGGGACAGGGCCGTTTTACGAGCAGTACTTC
TRBJ2-2,TRBD1,TRBV10-2,few,CASSGTGTVIPGELFF,TGCGCCAGCAGCGGTACCGGGACAGTTATACCCGGGGAGCTGTTTTTT
TRBJ1-2,NA,TRBV6-4,NA,CASSDSAAPNEGYGYTF,TGTGCCAGCAGTGACTCCGCAGCACCTAACGAGGGATATGGCTACACCTTC
TRBJ2-5,NA,TRBV9,NA,CASSLRSQETQYF,TGTGCCAGCAGCCTTAGAAGCCAAGAGACCCAGTACTTC
TRBJ2-7,TRBD2,TRBV7-2,NA,CASSLERTSGRTRQYF,TGTGCCAGCAGCTTAGAAAGGACTAGCGGGAGAACTAGGCAGTACTTC
TRBJ2-7,TRBD1,TRBV7-8,NA,CASSLGTGGPYEQYF,TGTGCCAGCAGCTTGGGGACAGGGGGACCCTACGAGCAGTACTTC